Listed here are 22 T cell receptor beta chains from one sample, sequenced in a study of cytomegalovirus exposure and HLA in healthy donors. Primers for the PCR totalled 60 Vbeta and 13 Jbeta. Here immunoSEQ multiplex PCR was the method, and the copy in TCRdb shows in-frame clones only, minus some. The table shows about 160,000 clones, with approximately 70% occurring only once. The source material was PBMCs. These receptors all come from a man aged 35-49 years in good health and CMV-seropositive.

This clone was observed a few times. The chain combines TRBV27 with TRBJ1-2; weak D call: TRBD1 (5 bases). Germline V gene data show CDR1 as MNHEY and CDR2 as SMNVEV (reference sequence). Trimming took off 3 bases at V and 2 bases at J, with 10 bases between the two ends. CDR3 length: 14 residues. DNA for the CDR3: TGTGCCAGCAGTTTCGGGGGGACCAACTATGGCTACACCTTC. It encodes CASSFGGTNYGYTF.

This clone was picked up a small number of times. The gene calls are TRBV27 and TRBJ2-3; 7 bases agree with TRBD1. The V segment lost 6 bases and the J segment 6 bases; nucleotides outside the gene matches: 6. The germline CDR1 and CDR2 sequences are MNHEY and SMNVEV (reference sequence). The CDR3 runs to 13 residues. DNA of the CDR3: TGTGCCAGCAGAGGGACAGCCGTGGATACGCAGTATTTT. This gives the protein CASRGTAVDTQYF.

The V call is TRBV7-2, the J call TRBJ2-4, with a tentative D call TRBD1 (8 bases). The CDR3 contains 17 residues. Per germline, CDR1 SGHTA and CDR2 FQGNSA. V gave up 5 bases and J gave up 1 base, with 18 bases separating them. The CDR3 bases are TGTGCCAGCAGCCAGTTAACAGGGGGGGCGGCCAAAAACATTCAGTACTTC. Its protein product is CASSQLTGGAAKNIQYF. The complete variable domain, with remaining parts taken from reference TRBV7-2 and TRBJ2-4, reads GAGVSQSPSNKVTEKGKDVELRCDPISGHTALYWYRQSLGQGLEFLIYFQGNSAPDKSGLPSDRFSAERTGGSVSTLTIQRTQQEDSAVYLCASSQLTGGAAKNIQYFGAGTRLSVL.

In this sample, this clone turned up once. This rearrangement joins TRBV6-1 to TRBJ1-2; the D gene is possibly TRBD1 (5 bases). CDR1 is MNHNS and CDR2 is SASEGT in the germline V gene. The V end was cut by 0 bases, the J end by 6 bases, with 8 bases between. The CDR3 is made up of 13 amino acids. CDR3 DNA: TGTGCCAGCAGTGAAGCGGGGGGAAATGGCTACACCTTC. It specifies CASSEAGGNGYTF.

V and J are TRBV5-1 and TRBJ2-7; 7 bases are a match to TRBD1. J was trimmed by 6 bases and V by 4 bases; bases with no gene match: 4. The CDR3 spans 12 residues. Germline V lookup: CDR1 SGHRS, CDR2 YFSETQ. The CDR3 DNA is TGCGCCAGCAGCACGGACAGGTCCGAGCAGTACTTC. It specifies CASSTDRSEQYF. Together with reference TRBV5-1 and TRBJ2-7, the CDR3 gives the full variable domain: KAGVTQTPRYLIKTRGQQVTLSCSPISGHRSVSWYQQTPGQGLQFLFEYFSETQRNKGNFPGRFSGRQFSNSRSEMNVSTLELGDSALYLCASSTDRSEQYFGPGTRLTVT.

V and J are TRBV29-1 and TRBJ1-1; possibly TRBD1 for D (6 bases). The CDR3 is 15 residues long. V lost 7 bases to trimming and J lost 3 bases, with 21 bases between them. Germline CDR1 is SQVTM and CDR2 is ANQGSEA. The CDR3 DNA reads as TGCAGCGCTCGGACAGCTGCTAAAAGTTACACTGAAGCTTTCTTT. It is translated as CSARTAAKSYTEAFF.

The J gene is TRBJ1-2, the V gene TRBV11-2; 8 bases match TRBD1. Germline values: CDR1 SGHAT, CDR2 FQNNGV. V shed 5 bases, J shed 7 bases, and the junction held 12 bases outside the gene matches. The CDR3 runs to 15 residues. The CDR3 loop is CASSLHTGQGGGYTF. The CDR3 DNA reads TGTGCCAGCAGCCTTCATACAGGACAGGGCGGTGGCTACACCTTC.

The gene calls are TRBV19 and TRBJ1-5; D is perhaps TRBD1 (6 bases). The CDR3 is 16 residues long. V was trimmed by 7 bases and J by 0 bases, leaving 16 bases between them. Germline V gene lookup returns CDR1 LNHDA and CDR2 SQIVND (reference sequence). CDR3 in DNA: TGTGCCAGTAACCCCTTTACAGGGTTTAGCAATCAGCCCCAGCATTTT. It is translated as CASNPFTGFSNQPQHF.

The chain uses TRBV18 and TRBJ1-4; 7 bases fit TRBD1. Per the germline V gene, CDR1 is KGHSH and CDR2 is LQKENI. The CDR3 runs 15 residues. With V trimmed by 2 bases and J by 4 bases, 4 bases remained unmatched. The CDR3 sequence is CASSPAGTDNEKLFF. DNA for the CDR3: TGTGCCAGCTCACCAGCAGGGACAGATAATGAAAAACTGTTTTTT.

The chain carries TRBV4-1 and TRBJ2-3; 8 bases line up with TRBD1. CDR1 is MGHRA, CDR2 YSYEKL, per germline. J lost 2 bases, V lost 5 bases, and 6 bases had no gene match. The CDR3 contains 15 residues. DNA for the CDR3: TGCGCCAGCAGCACACCAGGGGGCCCCACAGATACGCAGTATTTT. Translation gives CASSTPGGPTDTQYF.

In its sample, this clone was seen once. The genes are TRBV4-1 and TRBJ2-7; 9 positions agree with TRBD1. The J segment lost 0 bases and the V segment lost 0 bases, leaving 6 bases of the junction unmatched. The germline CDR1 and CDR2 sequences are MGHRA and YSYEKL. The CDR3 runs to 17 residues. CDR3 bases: TGCGCCAGCAGCCAAGATTGGGACAGGGTCAGCTCCTACGAGCAGTACTTC. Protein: CASSQDWDRVSSYEQYF.

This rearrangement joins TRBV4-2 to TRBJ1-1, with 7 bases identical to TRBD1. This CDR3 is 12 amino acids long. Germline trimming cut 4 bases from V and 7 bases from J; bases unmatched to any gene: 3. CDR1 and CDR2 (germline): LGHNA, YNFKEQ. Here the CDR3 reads CASSPRDSEAFF. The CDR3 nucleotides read TGTGCCAGCAGCCCGAGGGACAGTGAAGCTTTCTTT.

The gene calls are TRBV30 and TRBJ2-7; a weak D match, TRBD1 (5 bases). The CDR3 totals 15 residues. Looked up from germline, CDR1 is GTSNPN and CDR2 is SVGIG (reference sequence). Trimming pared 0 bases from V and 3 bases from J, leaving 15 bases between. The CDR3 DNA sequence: TGTGCCTGGAGTGTACGTGGCAGGGAAATCTACGAGCAGTACTTC. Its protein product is CAWSVRGREIYEQYF.

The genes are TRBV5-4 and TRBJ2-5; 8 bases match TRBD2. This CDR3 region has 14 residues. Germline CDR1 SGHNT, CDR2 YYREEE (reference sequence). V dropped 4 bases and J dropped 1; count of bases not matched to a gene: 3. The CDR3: CASSAGGAQETQYF. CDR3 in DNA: TGTGCCAGCAGCGCCGGGGGGGCCCAAGAGACCCAGTACTTC.

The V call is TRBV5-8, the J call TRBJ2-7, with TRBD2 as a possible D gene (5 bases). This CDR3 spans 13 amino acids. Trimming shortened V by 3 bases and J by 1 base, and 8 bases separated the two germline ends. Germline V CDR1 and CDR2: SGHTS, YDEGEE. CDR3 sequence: CASSYRGSYEQYF. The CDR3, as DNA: TGTGCCAGCAGCTACCGGGGTTCCTACGAGCAGTACTTC.

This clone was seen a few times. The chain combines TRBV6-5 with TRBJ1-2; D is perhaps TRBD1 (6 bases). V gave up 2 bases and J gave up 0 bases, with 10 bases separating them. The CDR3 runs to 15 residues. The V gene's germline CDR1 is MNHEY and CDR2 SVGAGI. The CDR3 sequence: CASSYGGSANYGYTF. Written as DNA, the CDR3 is TGTGCCAGCAGTTACGGGGGCTCAGCTAACTATGGCTACACCTTC.

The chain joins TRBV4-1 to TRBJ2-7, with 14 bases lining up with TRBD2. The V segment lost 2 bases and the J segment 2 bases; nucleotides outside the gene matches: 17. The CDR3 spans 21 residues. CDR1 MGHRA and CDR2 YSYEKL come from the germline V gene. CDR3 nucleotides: TGCGCCAGCAGCCAACCCCCCCTTCGCGGGACTAGCGGGGGAAGCCCCTACGAGCAGTACTTC. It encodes CASSQPPLRGTSGGSPYEQYF.

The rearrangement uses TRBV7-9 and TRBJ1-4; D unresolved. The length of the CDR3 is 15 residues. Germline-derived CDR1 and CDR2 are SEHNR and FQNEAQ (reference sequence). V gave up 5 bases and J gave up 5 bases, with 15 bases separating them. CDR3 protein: CASSTPGPGNEKLFF. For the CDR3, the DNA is TGTGCCAGCAGCACCCCGGGCCCGGGGAATGAAAAACTGTTTTTT.

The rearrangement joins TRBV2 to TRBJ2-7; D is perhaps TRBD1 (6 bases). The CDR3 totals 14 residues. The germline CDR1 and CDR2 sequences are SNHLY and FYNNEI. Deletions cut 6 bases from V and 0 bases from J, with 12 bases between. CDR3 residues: CASRLRDNSYEQYF. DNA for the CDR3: TGTGCCAGCAGACTCCGGGACAACTCCTACGAGCAGTACTTC.

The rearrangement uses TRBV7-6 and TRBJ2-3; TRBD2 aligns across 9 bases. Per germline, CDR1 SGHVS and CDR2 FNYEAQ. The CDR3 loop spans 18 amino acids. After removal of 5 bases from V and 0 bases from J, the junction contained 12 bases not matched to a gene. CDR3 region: CASSHPKRGARSTDTQYF. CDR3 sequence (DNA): TGTGCCAGCAGCCATCCCAAGCGGGGGGCGAGAAGCACAGATACGCAGTATTTT.

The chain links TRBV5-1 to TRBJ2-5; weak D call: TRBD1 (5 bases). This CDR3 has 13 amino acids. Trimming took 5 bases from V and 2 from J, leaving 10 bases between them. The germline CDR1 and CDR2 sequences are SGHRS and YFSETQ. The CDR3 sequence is CASRQTVQETQYF. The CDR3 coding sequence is TGCGCCAGCAGACAGACAGTTCAAGAGACCCAGTACTTC.

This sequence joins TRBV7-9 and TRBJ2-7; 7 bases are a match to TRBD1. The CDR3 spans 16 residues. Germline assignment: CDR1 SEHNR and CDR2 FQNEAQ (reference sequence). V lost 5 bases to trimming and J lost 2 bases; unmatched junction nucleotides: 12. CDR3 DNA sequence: TGTGCCAGCAGCCCCCGACGACAGGGTAGCCCCTACGAGCAGTACTTC. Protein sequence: CASSPRRQGSPYEQYF.